A single T cell receptor beta chain is shown here with its context. Antigen: not known. The data were obtained in a study of PD-1 blockade in classical Hodgkin lymphoma. Study as a whole: Patients got intravenous nivolumab 3 mg/kg every 2 weeks.

The protocol was immunoSEQ multiplex PCR, while the TCRdb copy is restricted to in-frame clones and leaves out a portion. Of 90,000 to 100,000 clones in the sample, approximately 78% were seen once. This CDR3 is built from 15 residues. Per the germline V gene, CDR1 is SEHNR and CDR2 is FQNEAQ (reference sequence). Time point meaning: cycle 4 day 1 (C4D1), after 6 weeks of nivolumab. The patients all showed relapse after autologous stem cell transplantation, while their brentuximab vedotin exposure varied. General study results and limits: Repertoire differences have undefined causes, possibly disease activity or prior therapy. By C4D1 there was a significant rise in CD4+ TCR diversity but not in CD8+ TCR diversity. Patients with an early start, nivolumab under 1 year after ASCT, were excluded.

The sequence came from a human donor with classical Hodgkin lymphoma. Sequenced material: peripheral blood mononuclear cells (PBMCs), taken before the fourth cycle of nivolumab. The gene calls are TRBV7-9 and TRBJ2-5; D assignment may be TRBD1 or TRBD2 (5 bases each). The J call may be wrong; the DNA end is better matched by TRBJ2-7. The CDR3 region has the DNA TGTGCCGGAGAGTCTAGCTCGGACCCGGGGCGCGAGCAGTACTTC. Translation: CAGESSSDPGREQYF.